This T cell receptor beta chain was captured in a study of metastatic and nonmetastatic thyroid tumors. For the study at large: The study looked at repertoires side by side in blood and in tumor or nodule tissue from malignant and benign thyroid patients. Study results and limitations: TCR beta diversity was reportedly significantly higher in malignant thyroid tumors than benign nodules, in blood and tumor.

No treatment of any kind had been given to any patient before thyroid surgery. This clone was found many times. What it binds is unknown. Germline lookup yields CDR1 MNHEY and CDR2 SVGEGT. This CDR3 is 15 amino acids long. The ends were cut back, 2 bases at V and 10 bases at J, with 20 bases in the middle. In the original workflow: Differences in CDR3 between clinicopathological groups were drawn on to build a classifier intended to discriminate distant-metastatic papillary thyroid cancer patients. TCRdb re-called clones from the PCR reads using MiXCR. The authors' filters were not applied to this entry. The table includes tens of thousands of clones, roughly 25% detected once.

The chain is built from TRBV6-2 or TRBV6-3 and TRBJ1-1; D remains unclear. Material: blood. This receptor was identified in a female donor with papillary thyroid cancer or a benign thyroid nodule (not recorded which). Some clones in this sample may be carry-over from other donors' samples. CDR3 in DNA: TGTGCCAGCAGTTACGGGCCTCAACGGGTTGTAAGAGCTTTCTTT. This sequence encodes CASSYGPQRVVRAFF.